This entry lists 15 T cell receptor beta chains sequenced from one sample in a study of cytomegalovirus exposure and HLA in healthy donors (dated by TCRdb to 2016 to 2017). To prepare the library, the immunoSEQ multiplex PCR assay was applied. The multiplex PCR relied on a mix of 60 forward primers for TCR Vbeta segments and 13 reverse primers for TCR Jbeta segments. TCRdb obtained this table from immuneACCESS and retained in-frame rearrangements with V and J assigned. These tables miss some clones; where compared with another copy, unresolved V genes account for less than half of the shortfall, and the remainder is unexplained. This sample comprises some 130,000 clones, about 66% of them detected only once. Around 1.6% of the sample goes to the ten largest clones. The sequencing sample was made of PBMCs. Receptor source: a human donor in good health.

The CDR3 loop reads CASSLVSGVNTEAFF. The CDR3 DNA follows: TGTGCCAGCAGCTTGGTTTCAGGGGTGAACACTGAAGCTTTCTTT. V is TRBV5-4 and J is TRBJ1-1, with D maybe TRBD1 (6 bases). The CDR3 spans 15 residues. Trimming removed 0 bases from V and 0 bases from J, with 9 bases in between. The V gene's germline CDR1 is SGHNT and CDR2 YYREEE (reference sequence). Using reference TRBV5-4 and TRBJ1-1 for the parts outside the CDR3, the full variable domain is ETGVTQSPTHLIKTRGQQVTLRCSSQSGHNTVSWYQQALGQGPQFIFQYYREEENGRGNFPPRFSGLQFPNYSSELNVNALELDDSALYLCASSLVSGVNTEAFFGQGTRLTVV.

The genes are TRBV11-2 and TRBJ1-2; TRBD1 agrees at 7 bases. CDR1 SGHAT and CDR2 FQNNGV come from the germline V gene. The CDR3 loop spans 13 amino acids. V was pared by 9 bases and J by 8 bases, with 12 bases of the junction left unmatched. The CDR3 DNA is TGTGCCAGTGTTATTACAGGGGATAAGGGCTACACCTTC. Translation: CASVITGDKGYTF.

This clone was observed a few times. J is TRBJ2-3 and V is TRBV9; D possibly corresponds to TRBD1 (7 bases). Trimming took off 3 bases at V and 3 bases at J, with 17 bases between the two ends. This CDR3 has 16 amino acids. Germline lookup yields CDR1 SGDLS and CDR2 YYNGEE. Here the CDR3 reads CASSAGGQMGTDTQYF. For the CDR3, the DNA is TGTGCCAGCAGCGCCGGGGGACAGATGGGGACAGATACGCAGTATTTT.

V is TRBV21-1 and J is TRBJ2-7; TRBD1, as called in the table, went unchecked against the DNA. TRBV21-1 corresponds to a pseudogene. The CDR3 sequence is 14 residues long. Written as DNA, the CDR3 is TGTGCCAGCACCGGACAGGGGGTTTCCTACGAGCAGTACTTC. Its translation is CASTGQGVSYEQYF.

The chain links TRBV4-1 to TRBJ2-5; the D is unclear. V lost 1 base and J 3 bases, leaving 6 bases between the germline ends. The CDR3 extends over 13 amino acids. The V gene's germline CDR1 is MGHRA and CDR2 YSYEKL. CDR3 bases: TGCGCCAGCAGCCAAGGAGAAGAAGAGACCCAGTACTTC. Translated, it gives CASSQGEEETQYF.

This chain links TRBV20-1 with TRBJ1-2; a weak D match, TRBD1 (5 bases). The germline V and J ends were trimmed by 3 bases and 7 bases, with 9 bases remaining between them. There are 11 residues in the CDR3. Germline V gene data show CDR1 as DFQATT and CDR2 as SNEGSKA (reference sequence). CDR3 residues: CSASGGGGYTF. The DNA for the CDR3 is TGCAGTGCTAGTGGGGGGGGTGGCTACACCTTC.

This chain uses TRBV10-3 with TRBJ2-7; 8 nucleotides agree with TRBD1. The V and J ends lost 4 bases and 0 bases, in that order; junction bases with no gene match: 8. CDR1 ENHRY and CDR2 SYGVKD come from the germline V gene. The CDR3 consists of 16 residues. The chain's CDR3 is CAISGGMDRASYEQYF. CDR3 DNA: TGTGCCATCAGTGGGGGGATGGACAGGGCCTCCTACGAGCAGTACTTC.

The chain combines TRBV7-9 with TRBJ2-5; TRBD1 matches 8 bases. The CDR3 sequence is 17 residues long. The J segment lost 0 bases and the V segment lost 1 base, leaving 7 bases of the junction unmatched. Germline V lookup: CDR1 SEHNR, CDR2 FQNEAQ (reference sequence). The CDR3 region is CASSLEPGQVYQETQYF. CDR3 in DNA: TGTGCCAGCAGCTTAGAACCGGGACAGGTGTACCAAGAGACCCAGTACTTC.

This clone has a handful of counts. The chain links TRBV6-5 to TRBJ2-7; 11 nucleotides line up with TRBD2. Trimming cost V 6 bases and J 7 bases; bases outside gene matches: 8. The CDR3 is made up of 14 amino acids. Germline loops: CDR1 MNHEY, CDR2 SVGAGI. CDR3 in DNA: TGTGCCAGCAGCCGCGGGACTAGCGGCCCGGAGCAGTACTTC. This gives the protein CASSRGTSGPEQYF.

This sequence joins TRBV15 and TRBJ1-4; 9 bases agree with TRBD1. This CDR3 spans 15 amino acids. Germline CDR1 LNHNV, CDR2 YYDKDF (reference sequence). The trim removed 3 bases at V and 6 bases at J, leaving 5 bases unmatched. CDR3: CATSRVQGADEKLFF. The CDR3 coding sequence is TGTGCCACCAGCAGGGTACAGGGGGCCGATGAAAAACTGTTTTTT. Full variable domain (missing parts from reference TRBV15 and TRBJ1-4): DAMVIQNPRYQVTQFGKPVTLSCSQTLNHNVMYWYQQKSSQAPKLLFHYYDKDFNNEADTPDNFQSRRPNTSFCFLDIRSPGLGDTAMYLCATSRVQGADEKLFFGSGTQLSVL.

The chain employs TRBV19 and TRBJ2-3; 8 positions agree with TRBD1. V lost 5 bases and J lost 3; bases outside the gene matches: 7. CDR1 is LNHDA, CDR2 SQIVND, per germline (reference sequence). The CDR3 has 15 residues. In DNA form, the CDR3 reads TGTGCCAGTAGTCCTCGGACAGGGTGGACAGATACGCAGTATTTT. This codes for CASSPRTGWTDTQYF.

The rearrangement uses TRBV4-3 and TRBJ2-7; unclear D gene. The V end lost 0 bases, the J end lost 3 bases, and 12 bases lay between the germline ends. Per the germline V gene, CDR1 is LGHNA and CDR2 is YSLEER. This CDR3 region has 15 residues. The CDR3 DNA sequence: TGCGCCAGCAGCCAAGATTTTCTTTTTAGCTACGAGCAGTACTTC. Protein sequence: CASSQDFLFSYEQYF.

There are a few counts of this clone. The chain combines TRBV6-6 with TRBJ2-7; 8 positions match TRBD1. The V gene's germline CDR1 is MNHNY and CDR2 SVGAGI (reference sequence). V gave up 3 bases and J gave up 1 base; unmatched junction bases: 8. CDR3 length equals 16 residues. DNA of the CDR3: TGTGCCAGCAGTTATTTGGGCCGGGACAGGTCCTACGAGCAGTACTTC. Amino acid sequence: CASSYLGRDRSYEQYF.

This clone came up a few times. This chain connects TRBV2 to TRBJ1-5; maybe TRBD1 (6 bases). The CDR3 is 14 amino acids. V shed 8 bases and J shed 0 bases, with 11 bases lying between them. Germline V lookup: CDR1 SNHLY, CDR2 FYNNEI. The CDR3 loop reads CASAGATSNQPQHF. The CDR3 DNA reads TGTGCCAGCGCAGGGGCCACTAGCAATCAGCCCCAGCATTTT.

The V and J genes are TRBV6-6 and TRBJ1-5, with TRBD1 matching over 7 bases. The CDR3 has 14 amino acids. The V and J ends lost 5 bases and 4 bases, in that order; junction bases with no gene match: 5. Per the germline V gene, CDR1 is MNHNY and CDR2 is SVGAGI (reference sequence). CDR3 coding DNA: TGTGCCAGCAGTCCGCCAGGGGGAAATCAGCCCCAGCATTTT. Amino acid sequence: CASSPPGGNQPQHF.